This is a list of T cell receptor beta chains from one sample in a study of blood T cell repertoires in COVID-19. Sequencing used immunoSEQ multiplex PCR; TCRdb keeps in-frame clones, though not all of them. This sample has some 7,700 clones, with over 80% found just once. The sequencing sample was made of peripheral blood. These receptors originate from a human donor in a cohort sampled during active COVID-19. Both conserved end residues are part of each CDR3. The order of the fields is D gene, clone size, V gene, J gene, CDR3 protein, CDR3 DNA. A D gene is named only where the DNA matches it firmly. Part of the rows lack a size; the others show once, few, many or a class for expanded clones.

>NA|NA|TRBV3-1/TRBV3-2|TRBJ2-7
CATSVGTLYEQYF
TGTGCCACCTCCGTCGGGACATTGTACGAGCAGTACTTC
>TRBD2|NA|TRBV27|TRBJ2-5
CASRDSSGRAAETQYF
TGTGCCAGCAGGGATTCTAGCGGGAGGGCCGCAGAGACCCAGTACTTC
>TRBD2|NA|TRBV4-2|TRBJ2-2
CASSQDYGGRGTGELFF
TGTGCCAGCAGCCAAGACTATGGGGGGAGGGGCACCGGGGAGCTGTTTTTT
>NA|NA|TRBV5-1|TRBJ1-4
CASSTPGIREKLFF
TGCGCCAGCAGTACTCCAGGGATAAGAGAAAAACTGTTTTTT
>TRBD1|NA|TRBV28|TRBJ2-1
CASSSTGWYNEQFF
TGTGCCAGCAGTTCGACAGGGTGGTACAATGAGCAGTTCTTC
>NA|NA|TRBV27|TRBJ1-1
CASSHRARNTEAFF
TGTGCCAGCAGCCACAGGGCACGGAACACTGAAGCTTTCTTT
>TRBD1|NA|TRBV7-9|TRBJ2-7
CASNPPGQGYSEQYF
TGTGCCAGCAACCCGCCCGGACAGGGGTATTCCGAGCAGTACTTC
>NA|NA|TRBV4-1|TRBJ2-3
CASSQDFRDTQYF
TGCGCCAGCAGCCAAGATTTTCGAGATACGCAGTATTTT
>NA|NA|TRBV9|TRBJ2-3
CASSVWPVDTQYF
TGTGCCAGCAGCGTATGGCCAGTAGATACGCAGTATTTT
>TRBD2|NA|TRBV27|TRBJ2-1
CASSPLAGGLYNEQFF
TGTGCCAGCAGCCCACTAGCGGGAGGGCTTTACAATGAGCAGTTCTTC
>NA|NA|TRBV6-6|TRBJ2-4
CASSYWTGKNIQYF
TGTGCCAGCAGTTATTGGACGGGGAAAAACATTCAGTACTTC
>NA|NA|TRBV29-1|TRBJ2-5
CSAISVGGSTQYF
TGCAGCGCTATTAGCGTAGGTGGAAGTACCCAGTACTTC
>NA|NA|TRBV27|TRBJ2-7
CASSFLRSYEQYF
TGTGCCAGCAGTTTTTTACGGTCCTACGAGCAGTACTTC
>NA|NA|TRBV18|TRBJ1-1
CASSPFSPRITTEAFF
TGTGCCAGCTCACCATTCTCCCCGCGAATAACCACTGAAGCTTTCTTT
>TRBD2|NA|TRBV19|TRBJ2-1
CASKAGTSGERFF
TGTGCCAGTAAAGCAGGGACTAGCGGGGAGCGGTTCTTC
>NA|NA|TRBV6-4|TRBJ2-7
CASRLQGSGYEQYF
TGTGCCAGCAGATTACAGGGATCGGGCTACGAGCAGTACTTC
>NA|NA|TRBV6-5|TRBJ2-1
CASCPTRAAYNEQFF
TGTGCCAGTTGCCCGACTAGGGCGGCCTACAATGAGCAGTTCTTC
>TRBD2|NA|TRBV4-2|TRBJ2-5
CASSQSNAGGGETQYF
TGTGCCAGCAGCCAATCTAATGCGGGAGGGGGGGAGACCCAGTACTTC
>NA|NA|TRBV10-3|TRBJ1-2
CAISAGYRDAYGYTF
TGTGCCATCAGTGCCGGCTACAGGGACGCCTATGGCTACACCTTC
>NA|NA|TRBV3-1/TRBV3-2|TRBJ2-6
CASSQDLPGANVLTF
TGTGCCAGCAGCCAAGATCTCCCTGGGGCCAACGTCCTGACTTTC
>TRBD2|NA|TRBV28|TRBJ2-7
CASTPGWLAPELGGEYEQYF
TGTGCCAGCACCCCCGGCTGGCTAGCGCCTGAGTTGGGGGGGGAGTACGAGCAGTACTTC
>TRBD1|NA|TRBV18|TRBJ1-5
CASSFGQGAYQPQHF
TGTGCCAGCTCATTCGGACAGGGGGCCTATCAGCCCCAGCATTTT
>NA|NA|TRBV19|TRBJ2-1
CASSFRGGRSEQFF
TGTGCCAGTAGTTTCCGGGGAGGACGTTCGGAGCAGTTCTTC
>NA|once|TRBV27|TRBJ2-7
CASSTGYPYEQYF
TGTGCCAGCAGTACAGGGTATCCCTACGAGCAGTACTTC
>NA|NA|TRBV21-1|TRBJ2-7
CASSTLTSGKTYEQYF
TGTGCCAGCAGCACCCTGACTAGCGGGAAGACCTACGAGCAGTACTTC
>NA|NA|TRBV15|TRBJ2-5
CATSRGLGGGETQYF
TGTGCCACCAGCAGAGGCCTAGGAGGCGGGGAGACCCAGTACTTC
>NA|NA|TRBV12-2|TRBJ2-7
CASRLWPGGLAGRRGLWEQYF
TGTGCAAGTCGCTTATGGCCGGGGGGACTAGCGGGACGAAGGGGGCTATGGGAGCAGTACTTC
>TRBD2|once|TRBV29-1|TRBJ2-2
CSVDWGGNTGELFF
TGCAGCGTTGATTGGGGGGGGAACACCGGGGAGCTGTTTTTT
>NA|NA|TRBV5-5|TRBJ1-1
CASSPGVGSNTEAFF
TGTGCCAGCAGCCCCGGTGTTGGTTCGAACACTGAAGCTTTCTTT
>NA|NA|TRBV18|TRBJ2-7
CASSPPGHLGEQYF
TGTGCCAGCTCACCCCCGGGACATTTGGGCGAGCAGTACTTC
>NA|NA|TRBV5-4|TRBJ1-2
CASTTAGRGYTF
TGTGCCAGCACCACGGCGGGGCGCGGCTACACCTTC
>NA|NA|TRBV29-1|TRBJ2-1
CSVEGRAQFF
TGCAGCGTTGAGGGCAGGGCCCAGTTCTTC
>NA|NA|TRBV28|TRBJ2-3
CASKPYGQTTDTQYF
TGTGCCAGCAAACCTTATGGGCAGACCACAGATACGCAGTATTTT
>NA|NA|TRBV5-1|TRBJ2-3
CASSLASGVTDTQYF
TGCGCCAGCAGCTTGGCTTCGGGGGTCACAGATACGCAGTATTTT
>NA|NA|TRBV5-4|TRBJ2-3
CASSSPPGTDTQYF
TGTGCCAGCAGCTCCCCCCCGGGCACAGATACGCAGTATTTT